One and the same sample provided the 7 T cell receptor beta chains below, sequenced in a study of blood T cell repertoires in COVID-19. Measured with immunoSEQ multiplex PCR; TCRdb has only the in-frame clones, and not every one. The sample shows 180,000 or so clones, roughly 87% of them seen only once. The specimen was PBMCs or T cells enriched from blood (not recorded which). The receptors were sampled from a human donor with acute COVID-19. The donor label of this sample is uncertain.

This clone was observed a few times. The rearrangement uses TRBV2 and TRBJ1-1; D not resolved. There are 13 residues in the CDR3. CDR1 and CDR2 (germline): SNHLY, FYNNEI. Trimming took off 5 bases at V and 0 bases at J, with 7 bases between the two ends. The CDR3 DNA sequence: TGTGCCAGCAGTTCAACAGTGAACACTGAAGCTTTCTTT. Translating gives CASSSTVNTEAFF.

This clone came up a few times. Other DNA sequences in this sample translate to the same CDR3. The chain recombines TRBV19 with TRBJ1-2; D perhaps matches TRBD1 (6 bases). Deletions cut 7 bases from V and 0 bases from J, with 9 bases between. Germline V lookup: CDR1 LNHDA, CDR2 SQIVND (reference sequence). This CDR3 comprises 13 residues. CDR3 region: CASTTGTNYGYTF. As DNA, the CDR3 is TGTGCCAGTACAACAGGGACTAACTATGGCTACACCTTC.

This chain connects TRBV29-1 to TRBJ2-3; TRBD1 agrees at 7 bases. The CDR3 runs 15 residues. The germline V gene encodes CDR1 SQVTM and CDR2 ANQGSEA. V was clipped by 7 bases and J by 6 bases; unmatched bases: 16. As DNA, the CDR3 is TGCAGCGCCGGGACAGACCCCAAGTATGTGGATACGCAGTATTTT. Its translation is CSAGTDPKYVDTQYF.

CDR3 in DNA: TGTGCCAGCAGCTTGGGGTTACAGGGGGCGCGCAATCAGCCCCAGCATTTT. This sequence encodes CASSLGLQGARNQPQHF. J is TRBJ1-5 and V is TRBV5-5, with 9 bases aligning to TRBD1. V was pared by 0 bases and J by 2 bases, with 6 bases of the junction left unmatched. The germline V gene encodes CDR1 SGHKS and CDR2 YYEKEE (reference sequence). The CDR3 has 17 amino acids.

For this clone: Other DNA sequences in this specimen translate into the identical CDR3. The gene calls are TRBV7-2 and TRBJ1-4; 9 positions match TRBD1. Losses at the gene ends were 1 base for V and 8 bases for J; bases not matched to a gene: 2. The CDR3 has 14 amino acids. CDR1 is SGHTA, CDR2 FQGNSA, per germline. The DNA for the CDR3 is TGTGCCAGCAGCTTAGGACAGGGGGGGGAAAAACTGTTTTTT. It specifies CASSLGQGGEKLFF.

The CDR3 region has the DNA TGTGCCAGCAGCCGCGAGCGGGGAGCCACAGATACGCAGTATTTT. Translation gives CASSRERGATDTQYF. The chain joins TRBV7-3 to TRBJ2-3; TRBD2 aligns across 7 bases. There are 15 residues in the CDR3. Germline V CDR1 and CDR2: SGHTA, FQGTGA. Trimming took 5 bases from V and 2 from J; bases not matched to a gene: 7.

The rearrangement uses TRBV18 and TRBJ1-3; D not certain. The germline V gene encodes CDR1 KGHSH and CDR2 LQKENI. Trimming stripped 3 bases from V and 1 base from J, with 13 bases between. This CDR3 spans 16 amino acids. CDR3 sequence reads: CASSPAGTASGNTIYF. The CDR3 DNA follows: TGTGCCAGCTCACCCGCTGGAACAGCTTCTGGAAACACCATATATTTT.